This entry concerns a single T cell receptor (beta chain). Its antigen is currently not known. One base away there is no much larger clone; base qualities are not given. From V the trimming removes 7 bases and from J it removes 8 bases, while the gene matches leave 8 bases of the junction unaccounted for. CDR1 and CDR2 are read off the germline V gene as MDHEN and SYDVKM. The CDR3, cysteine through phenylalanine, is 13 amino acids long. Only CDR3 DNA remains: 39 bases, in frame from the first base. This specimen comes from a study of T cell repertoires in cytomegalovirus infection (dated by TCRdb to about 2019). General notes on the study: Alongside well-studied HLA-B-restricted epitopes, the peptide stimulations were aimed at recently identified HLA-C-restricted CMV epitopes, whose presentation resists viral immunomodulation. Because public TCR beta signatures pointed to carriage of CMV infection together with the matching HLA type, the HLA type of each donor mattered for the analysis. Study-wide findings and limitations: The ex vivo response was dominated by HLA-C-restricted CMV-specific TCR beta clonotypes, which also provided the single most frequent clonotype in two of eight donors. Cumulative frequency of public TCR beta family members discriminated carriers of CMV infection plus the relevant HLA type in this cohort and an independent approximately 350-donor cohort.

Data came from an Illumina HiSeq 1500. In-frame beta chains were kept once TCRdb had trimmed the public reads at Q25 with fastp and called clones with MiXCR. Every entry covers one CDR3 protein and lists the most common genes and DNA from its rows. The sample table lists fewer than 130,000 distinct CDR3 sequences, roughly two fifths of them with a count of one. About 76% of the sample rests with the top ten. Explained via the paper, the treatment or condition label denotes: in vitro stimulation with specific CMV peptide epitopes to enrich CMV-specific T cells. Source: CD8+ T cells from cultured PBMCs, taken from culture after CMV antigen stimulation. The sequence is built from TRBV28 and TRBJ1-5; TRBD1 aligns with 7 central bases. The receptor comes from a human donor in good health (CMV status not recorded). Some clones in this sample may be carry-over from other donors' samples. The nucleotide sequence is TGTGCCAGCAACCAGGGGGGTATCGAGCCCCAGCATTTT. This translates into CASNQGGIEPQHF.